What follows describes a single T cell receptor (beta chain). What it binds is unknown. This record belongs to a study of T-cell memory formation after mild COVID-19. Study-wide results and caveats: Contracting CD8+ clones were enriched in EMRA, CD4+ mainly in CM and EM. A second wave expanding day 15 to 37 was CD4+-biased; contracting clones were balanced. Some clones that responded were present in memory (sampled pre-infection), which suggests cross-reactive memory joined.

V dropped 5 bases and J dropped 6 bases, with 14 bases sitting between them. This CDR3 region has 13 residues. Employing constant-segment primers, 5'RACE generated TCR alpha and TCR beta cDNA libraries bearing sample barcodes and UMIs. TCRdb passed the 5' RACE reads through MiXCR, listing each CDR3 protein once. The sample lists 150,000 to 200,000 distinct CDR3 sequences, roughly 31% occurring once. The J gene is TRBJ2-7, the V gene TRBV12-3 or TRBV12-4; D is perhaps TRBD1 (6 bases). The material sequenced was PBMCs or a T cell subset sorted from them (not recorded which). This TCR came from an adult woman who had mild COVID-19 (a few samples of this study predate the infection). Cell type and time point are not known. For the CDR3, the DNA is TGTGCCAGCAGTATTACAGGGTGGAGCGAGCAGTACTTC. Protein product: CASSITGWSEQYF.